These T cell receptor beta chains were read from a single sample in a study of regulatory T cells in long-lasting Graves disease. MiXCR, run by TCRdb on the multiplex PCR reads, gives a single entry per CDR3 protein. The profile shows some 560,000 distinct CDR3 sequences, about 16% of them singletons. The same data also went into a second study, on T cells in Graves' hyperthyroidism and ophthalmopathy.

Sequences were derived from peripheral blood mononuclear cells (PBMCs), sampled at new diagnosis, from a patient treated with antithyroid drugs. These receptors all come from a woman aged 35-65 years with Graves disease. Each CDR3 is given with its conserved first and last residue. D genes are given only for firm matches. A row's size may be missing; if present it is once, few, many or a size class.

d_gene	j_gene	abundance	v_gene	CDR3aa	CDR3nt
TRBD1	TRBJ2-1	.	TRBV12-3/TRBV12-4	CASSALQGAFNERFF	TGTGCCAGCAGCGCCCTCCAGGGGGCTTTCAATGAGCGGTTCTTC
.	TRBJ2-5	many	TRBV7-8	CASSLGTGNQETQYF	TGTGCCAGCAGCTTAGGGACTGGCAACCAAGAGACCCAGTACTTC
.	TRBJ2-7	many	TRBV11-2	CASSLTSRGDYEQYF	TGTGCCAGCAGCTTAACCTCCAGGGGTGACTACGAGCAGTACTTC
TRBD2	TRBJ2-3	few	TRBV6-5	CASSYVASGGGATQYF	TGTGCCAGCAGTTACGTGGCTAGCGGGGGGGGGGCTACGCAGTATTTT
.	TRBJ2-6	many	TRBV12-3/TRBV12-4	CASRGTGANVLTF	TGTGCCAGTAGGGGAACCGGGGCCAACGTCCTGACTTTC
TRBD1	TRBJ2-1	few	TRBV5-1	CASSLAGQADEQFF	TGCGCCAGCAGCTTGGCTGGACAGGCCGATGAGCAGTTCTTC
TRBD1	TRBJ2-2	.	TRBV5-1	CASSEPGTGETGELFF	TGCGCCAGCAGCGAGCCCGGGACAGGGGAAACCGGGGAGCTGTTTTTT
.	TRBJ1-6	many	TRBV12-3/TRBV12-4	CASKPGTDNSPLHF	TGTGCCAGCAAACCCGGGACCGACAATTCACCCCTCCACTTT
.	TRBJ1-1	many	TRBV6-1	CASMDGRGTEAFF	TGTGCCAGCATGGATGGCAGGGGCACTGAAGCTTTCTTT
.	TRBJ1-2	.	TRBV18	CASSPSRGGIDYGYTF	TGTGCCAGCTCGCCCTCACGGGGGGGGATCGACTATGGCTACACCTTC
TRBD1	TRBJ1-3	.	TRBV3-1	CASSRALTGTGNTIYF	TGTGCCAGCAGCCGAGCCCTGACAGGGACTGGAAACACCATATATTTT
TRBD1	TRBJ1-2	few	TRBV5-1	CASSLGPRQGNYGYTF	TGCGCCAGCAGCTTGGGCCCGAGACAGGGAAACTATGGCTACACCTTC
.	TRBJ1-5	many	TRBV12-3/TRBV12-4	CASVNSISNQPQHF	TGTGCCAGCGTTAATTCGATAAGCAATCAGCCCCAGCATTTT
.	TRBJ2-2	.	TRBV6-1	CASRVGWTGELFF	TGTGCCAGCAGAGTGGGGTGGACCGGGGAGCTGTTTTTT
.	TRBJ1-1	.	TRBV4-1	CASSQFNQGPPTANTEAFF	TGCGCCAGCAGCCAATTTAATCAGGGTCCCCCCACCGCTAACACTGAAGCTTTCTTT
.	TRBJ2-7	few	TRBV6-2/TRBV6-3	CASSEGPTGLGEQYF	TGTGCCAGCAGTGAAGGTCCTACAGGGTTAGGGGAGCAGTACTTC
.	TRBJ2-2	.	TRBV5-1	CASSSGESTGELFF	TGCGCCAGCAGCTCGGGTGAGAGCACCGGGGAGCTGTTTTTT
.	TRBJ2-3	many	TRBV12-3/TRBV12-4	CASSISLDTQYF	TGTGCCAGCAGTATTAGTCTAGATACGCAGTATTTT
TRBD1	TRBJ1-6	few	TRBV5-4	CATRDSSSSYNSPLHF	TGTGCCACACGGGACAGCTCCAGCTCCTATAATTCACCCCTCCACTTT
TRBD2	TRBJ2-2	few	TRBV5-1	CASSPGLAGGSGELFF	TGCGCCAGCAGCCCTGGACTAGCGGGGGGCTCCGGGGAGCTGTTTTTT
.	TRBJ2-1	few	TRBV5-1	CASSPAGTAMNEQFF	TGCGCCAGCAGCCCCGCCGGGACGGCAATGAATGAGCAGTTCTTC
TRBD1	TRBJ1-1	many	TRBV11-1	CASSPTGGTTEAFF	TGTGCCAGCAGTCCTACAGGGGGGACGACTGAAGCTTTCTTT
.	TRBJ1-2	.	TRBV11-2	CACSLGGWTAALNYGYTF	TGTGCCTGCAGTTTAGGAGGTTGGACCGCTGCACTTAACTATGGCTACACCTTC
.	TRBJ2-7	many	TRBV28	CASSPISQRTAEQYF	TGTGCCAGCAGTCCGATTAGCCAAAGGACCGCCGAGCAGTACTTC
.	TRBJ2-7	.	TRBV5-1	CASSWQGYEQYF	TGCGCCAGCAGCTGGCAGGGATACGAGCAGTACTTC
.	TRBJ2-7	.	TRBV4-1	CASSQEGQSSFEQYF	TGCGCCAGCAGCCAAGAGGGTCAGAGCTCATTCGAGCAGTACTTC
.	TRBJ1-2	many	TRBV5-5	CASSLDGSYGYTF	TGTGCCAGCAGTTTAGATGGCAGCTATGGCTACACCTTC
.	TRBJ1-4	few	TRBV29-1	CSVELGEEFGTNEKLFF	TGCAGCGTTGAGTTGGGGGAGGAGTTCGGAACTAATGAAAAACTGTTTTTT
.	TRBJ1-3	few	TRBV27	CASSLMGSGSGNTIYF	TGTGCCAGCAGTTTAATGGGCAGTGGATCTGGAAACACCATATATTTT
.	TRBJ1-1	.	TRBV25-1	CASSAYREAFF	TGTGCCAGCAGTGCGTACAGGGAAGCTTTCTTT
.	TRBJ1-1	many	TRBV5-1	CASSLWTNTEAFF	TGCGCCAGCAGCTTGTGGACGAACACTGAAGCTTTCTTT